This TCR beta chain was identified during a study of follicular helper T cells after annual influenza vaccination. General observations from the study: Day 7 ICOS+CD38+ clones were most often found later in ICOS-CD38- cTfh cells.

Time point: 2015-2016 season, pre-vaccination. This clone was observed a few times. Its antigen remains unknown. The data were produced by immunoSEQ multiplex PCR, yet TCRdb's version contains in-frame clones alone and is incomplete. The sample includes about 9,400 clones, roughly 85% seen only once; the top ten take approximately 1.5%. V was clipped by 4 bases and J by 2 bases; unmatched bases: 10. Germline V lookup: CDR1 MNHNS, CDR2 SASEGT. The CDR3 loop spans 16 amino acids. The clonotype comes from an adult who received the influenza vaccine. J is TRBJ1-2 and V is TRBV6-1; 7 bases line up with TRBD1. The sequenced sample was CXCR5+ CD38- circulating T follicular helper cells from blood, obtained on the day of influenza vaccination. Documented subset: circulating Tfh, non-naive CD4+CXCR5+PD-1+ (ICOS+CD38+ or ICOS-CD38-). CDR3 in amino acids: CASSASDRKSNYGYTF. CDR3 in DNA: TGTGCCAGCAGTGCCTCGGACAGGAAGAGCAACTATGGCTACACCTTC.